The 18 T cell receptor beta chains reported below all come from one sample, sequenced in a study of T cells in Graves' hyperthyroidism and ophthalmopathy. Amplification of TCR beta CDR3 regions used RNA as the template. The HTBI primer set drove a first-round RT-PCR of the TCR CDR3. A single record per CDR3 protein comes from TCRdb applying MiXCR to the multiplex PCR reads. Among 95,000 to 110,000 distinct CDR3 sequences listed, 45% to 50% were seen once. The sample comprised blood. The receptors come from a man aged 40-50 years with Graves' hyperthyroidism.

This clonotype was detected ten times or more. The V and J genes are TRBV7-2 and TRBJ2-5; no clear D gene. The V end lost 3 bases, the J end lost 5 bases, and 10 bases lay between the germline ends. Per germline, CDR1 SGHTA and CDR2 FQGNSA. This CDR3 has 13 residues. The CDR3 protein is CASSLGDWETQYF. CDR3 coding DNA: TGTGCCAGCAGCTTGGGCGACTGGGAGACCCAGTACTTC.

This clonotype showed up many times. V is TRBV11-3 and J is TRBJ2-3, with D possibly matching TRBD2 (6 bases). Germline lookup yields CDR1 SGHNT and CDR2 YENEEA. With 4 bases removed from V and 2 bases from J, the gap between germline ends came to 10 bases. CDR3 length equals 14 residues. The DNA of the CDR3 is TGTGCCAGCAGCTCGGGACTGGACACAGATACGCAGTATTTT. Residues: CASSSGLDTDTQYF.

This clonotype has a count of ten or more. The chain is built from TRBV9 and TRBJ2-1; 8 nucleotides match TRBD1. This CDR3 has 17 residues. V was pared by 4 bases and J by 5 bases, with 14 bases of the junction left unmatched. Germline CDR1 SGDLS, CDR2 YYNGEE. CDR3 amino acids: CASSLRTGTGFNNEQFF. CDR3 bases: TGTGCCAGCAGCCTTAGAACGGGGACAGGTTTTAACAATGAGCAGTTCTTC.

The chain carries TRBV20-1 and TRBJ2-2, with 7 bases that match TRBD2. The CDR3 runs to 14 residues. Germline loops: CDR1 DFQATT, CDR2 SNEGSKA (reference sequence). Losses at the gene ends were 4 bases for V and 0 bases for J; bases not matched to a gene: 2. The CDR3 is CSATGTTNTGELFF. CDR3 in DNA: TGCAGTGCTACCGGGACTACGAACACCGGGGAGCTGTTTTTT.

This rearrangement joins TRBV11-3 to TRBJ1-4, with TRBD1 matching 10 bases. Germline CDR1 SGHNT, CDR2 YENEEA. CDR3 size: 16 residues. V shed 6 bases, J shed 8 bases, and the junction held 12 bases outside the gene matches. The CDR3 is CASSRQGGTGDEKLFF. CDR3 coding DNA: TGTGCCAGCAGTCGACAGGGCGGGACAGGGGACGAAAAACTGTTTTTT.

There are many counts of this clonotype. The chain couples TRBV6-5 to TRBJ1-2, with a possible D match to TRBD1 (6 bases). The length of the CDR3 is 16 residues. Germline CDR1 reads MNHEY; CDR2 reads SVGAGI. V gave up 6 bases and J gave up 4 bases, with 21 bases separating them. CDR3 in DNA: TGTGCCAGCAGCCCTTCTCTGGGGGGCCGCCCCTATGGCTACACCTTC. Translation gives CASSPSLGGRPYGYTF.

This clonotype turned up a few times. The genes are TRBV30 and TRBJ1-5; D gene ambiguous. V lost 2 bases, J lost 7 bases, and 15 bases lay in between. This CDR3 has 14 residues. The V gene's germline CDR1 is GTSNPN and CDR2 SVGIG (reference sequence). The CDR3 loop is CAWSRGRSGQPQHF. CDR3 coding DNA: TGTGCCTGGAGTCGCGGACGAAGCGGACAGCCCCAGCATTTT.

This clonotype was picked up many times. The V gene is TRBV2, the J gene TRBJ1-6; D unclear. Germline CDR1 reads SNHLY; CDR2 reads FYNNEI. V lost 1 base to trimming and J lost 7 bases, with 8 bases between them. CDR3 length equals 14 residues. The CDR3, as DNA: TGTGCCAGCAGTGAAGGAGCAAGGAATTCACCCCTCCACTTT. Translated, it gives CASSEGARNSPLHF.

Ten or more counts support this clonotype. The rearrangement links TRBV7-8 to TRBJ2-5; 14 bases fit TRBD2. The CDR3 spans 16 residues. J lost 4 bases, V lost 2 bases, and 3 bases had no gene match. Germline CDR1 SGHVS, CDR2 FQNEAQ. CDR3 in DNA: TGTGCCAGCAGCTTAAGACTAGCGGGGGGGGGAGAGACCCAGTACTTC. It yields the protein CASSLRLAGGGETQYF.

Regarding this clonotype: This could be a read error, since a much larger clone is one nucleotide away. V is TRBV14 and J is TRBJ2-4; 13 bases are shared with TRBD2. Germline V CDR1 and CDR2: SGHDN, FVKESK. The CDR3 consists of 17 residues. In nucleotides, the CDR3 is TGTGCCAGCAGCCCGACGACTAGCGGGAGGTTAAAAAACATGCAGTACTTC. Translation gives CASSPTTSGRLKNMQYF.

The CDR3 nucleotides read TGCAGTGCTGCCGGGACAGGGGGGTACGAGCAGTACTTC. As protein: CSAAGTGGYEQYF. The chain recombines TRBV20-1 with TRBJ2-7, with 11 positions matching TRBD1. Trimming at V came to 5 bases and at J to 4 bases, leaving 4 bases not matched to a gene. Germline lookup yields CDR1 DFQATT and CDR2 SNEGSKA (reference sequence). The CDR3 is 13 amino acids.

This clonotype showed up many times. V gene TRBV3-1 combines with J gene TRBJ2-7; 9 nucleotides line up with TRBD2. The V segment lost 4 bases and the J segment 2 bases; nucleotides outside the gene matches: 6. Germline V gives CDR1 LGHDT, CDR2 YNNKEL (reference sequence). This CDR3 comprises 15 residues. CDR3 loop: CASSRPGLAPYEQYF. The DNA for the CDR3 is TGTGCCAGCAGCCGTCCGGGACTAGCACCCTACGAGCAGTACTTC.

The chain carries TRBV2 and TRBJ2-3; 10 bases are shared with TRBD2. The junction had 1 base not matched to a gene; V was cut back by 3 bases and J by 1 base. Germline lookup yields CDR1 SNHLY and CDR2 FYNNEI. CDR3 length: 15 amino acids. The CDR3 loop reads CASSDLAGGTDTQYF. Here the CDR3 DNA reads TGTGCCAGCAGTGACCTAGCGGGAGGCACAGATACGCAGTATTTT.

The rearrangement joins TRBV4-3 to TRBJ2-7; possibly TRBD1 for D (7 bases). V was clipped by 3 bases and J by 7 bases, with 13 bases between them. CDR1 is LGHNA and CDR2 is YSLEER in the germline V gene. CDR3 length: 13 residues. CDR3 sequence (DNA): TGCGCCAGCAGCCAGGGGGCAGGGGGGGAGCAGTACTTC. Amino acid sequence: CASSQGAGGEQYF.

Comments on this clonotype: This could be a read error, since a much larger clone is one nucleotide away. V usage is TRBV6-5 and J usage is TRBJ2-1; 8 bases map to TRBD2. From germline, CDR1 is MNHEY and CDR2 SVGAGI. The CDR3 length is 17 residues. CDR3 DNA: TGTGCCAACAGTTACGGGAGCGGGAGAAGACCCTACAATGAGCAGTTCTTC. Its protein is CANSYGSGRRPYNEQFF.

This clonotype was recorded many times. The chain joins TRBV9 to TRBJ2-3; 7 positions match TRBD2. Germline V gives CDR1 SGDLS, CDR2 YYNGEE. The ends lost 0 bases at V and 4 bases at J; junction bases unmatched: 14. The CDR3 loop spans 18 amino acids. CDR3 residues: CASSVGWGRASSADTQYF. The CDR3 DNA sequence: TGTGCCAGCAGCGTAGGGTGGGGGAGGGCCAGTTCGGCAGATACGCAGTATTTT.

This clonotype was counted many times. The CDR3 region has the DNA TGTGCCAGCAGCTTTGGGACAGCTTACGAGCAGTACTTC. It specifies CASSFGTAYEQYF. This rearrangement joins TRBV11-2 to TRBJ2-7, with 7 nucleotides matching TRBD1. The CDR3 has 13 residues. Germline lookup yields CDR1 SGHAT and CDR2 FQNNGV. With V trimmed by 3 bases and J by 4 bases, 3 bases remained unmatched.

The chain combines TRBV6-2 or TRBV6-3 with TRBJ2-2; 13 bases align to TRBD2. Germline CDR1 MNHEY, CDR2 SVGEGT. The CDR3 runs 16 residues. V trimming: 6 bases; J trimming: 4 bases; junction bases outside the gene matches: 5. CDR3 DNA: TGTGCCAGCAGAGGACTAGCGGGAGAAGGCACCGGGGAGCTGTTTTTT. Translated: CASRGLAGEGTGELFF.